The clone carrying this T cell receptor (beta chain) has just a few counts. Its antigen is currently unknown. The TCR alpha and TCR beta cDNA libraries, bearing sample barcodes and UMIs, were generated by 5'RACE using constant-segment primers. TCRdb recomputed calls from the 5' RACE reads with MiXCR, one row per CDR3 protein. Altogether approximately 500,000 distinct CDR3 sequences are present, around 25% being singletons, with the ten largest covering approximately 12%. Trimming removed 0 bases from V and 1 base from J, with 12 bases in between. This CDR3 spans 16 amino acids. The sample is drawn from a study of T-cell memory formation after mild COVID-19. Study-wide results and caveats: Clones that got smaller from day 15 to 85 had even CD4/CD8, while clones growing later tipped toward CD4+. Most CD4+ clones that shrank were in CM and EM, while CD8+ ones turned up in EMRA.

The sample consisted of PBMCs or a T cell subset sorted from them (not recorded which). This receptor was taken from an adult woman who had mild COVID-19 (a few samples of this study predate the infection). Cell type and time point are not known. The genes are TRBV12-3 or TRBV12-4 and TRBJ1-1; perhaps TRBD1 as D (5 bases). This CDR3 is CASSLALGAENTEAFF. The DNA for the CDR3 is TGTGCCAGCAGTTTAGCGCTCGGGGCTGAGAACACTGAAGCTTTCTTT.